This T cell receptor (beta chain) was recorded in a study of blood T cell repertoires in COVID-19. Assay used: immunoSEQ multiplex PCR; TCRdb lists only in-frame clones, some missing. Of 30,000 or so clones in the sample, approximately 90% are singletons; the top ten hold 5.4%. The J segment lost 0 bases and the V segment lost 3 bases, leaving 2 bases of the junction unmatched. The CDR3 has 14 amino acids. Germline CDR1 SGHRS, CDR2 YFSETQ. Sample: peripheral blood. This TCR came from a human donor in a cohort sampled during active COVID-19. This chain joins TRBV5-1 and TRBJ1-1, with 7 bases identical to TRBD1. The DNA of the CDR3 is TGCGCCAGCAGCTCTACAGGGGTGAACACTGAAGCTTTCTTT. Translated: CASSSTGVNTEAFF.